The source of this TCR beta chain is a study of cytomegalovirus exposure and HLA in healthy donors. General study points: Associated with cytomegalovirus, according to the listing, were 150 to 200 TCR beta chains.

Germline-derived CDR1 and CDR2 are MGHRA and YSYEKL. The CDR3 contains 18 residues. V shed 0 bases, J shed 1 base, and the junction held 6 bases outside the gene matches. Profiled with immunoSEQ multiplex PCR; TCRdb holds only in-frame clones, not every one. The repertoire holds roughly 59,000 clones, with over 90% as singletons. Concerning this clone itself: What it binds is unknown.

Among the 110 or so subjects of the validation cohort, separate from the roughly 670-subject first cohort, were the donors. This clonotype was sampled from a woman younger than 35 in good health and CMV-seropositive. The specimen was PBMCs. The chain joins TRBV4-1 to TRBJ2-2; 9 bases fit TRBD2. CDR3 residues: CASSQEGGGALNTGELFF. The CDR3 nucleotides read TGCGCCAGCAGCCAAGAGGGCGGGGGGGCCTTGAACACCGGGGAGCTGTTTTTT.